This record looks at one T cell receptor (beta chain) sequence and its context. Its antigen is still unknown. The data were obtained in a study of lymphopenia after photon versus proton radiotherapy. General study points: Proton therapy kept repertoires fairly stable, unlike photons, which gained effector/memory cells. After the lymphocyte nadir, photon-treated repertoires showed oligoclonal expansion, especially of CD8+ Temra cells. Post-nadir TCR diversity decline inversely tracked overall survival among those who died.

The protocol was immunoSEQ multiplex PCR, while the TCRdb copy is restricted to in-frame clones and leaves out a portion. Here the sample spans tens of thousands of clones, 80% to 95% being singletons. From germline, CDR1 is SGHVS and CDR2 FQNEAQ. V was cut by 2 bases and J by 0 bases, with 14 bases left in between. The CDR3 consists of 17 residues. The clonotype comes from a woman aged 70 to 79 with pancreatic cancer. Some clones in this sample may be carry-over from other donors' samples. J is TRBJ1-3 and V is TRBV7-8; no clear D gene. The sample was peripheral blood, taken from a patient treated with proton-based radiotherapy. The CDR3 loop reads CASSLNGRDLSGNTIYF. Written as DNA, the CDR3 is TGTGCCAGCAGCTTAAATGGAAGGGATCTCTCTGGAAACACCATATATTTT.